Following are 4 T cell receptor beta chains from one sample sequenced in a study of vaccination and CD4 T cells after COVID-19. Sequenced with the Oncomine TCR Beta short-read assay was DNA taken from cultured CD4+ T cells. TCRdb passed the PCR reads through MiXCR, listing each CDR3 protein once. The data contain 15,000 or so distinct CDR3 sequences, 48% of them singletons. Treatment of the sample: approximately 10-day PBMC culture with coronavirus spike peptide pools or control peptides (ViraFEST assay). No antigens are known for them. Specimen: CD4+ T cells from blood, cultured in vitro. Receptors were obtained from a human donor who had recovered from COVID-19.

The rearrangement uses TRBV15 and TRBJ1-2, with D possibly matching TRBD1 (6 bases). The CDR3 is 15 residues long. Germline values: CDR1 LNHNV, CDR2 YYDKDF (reference sequence). V lost 1 base, J lost 4 bases, and 13 bases lay in between. CDR3 bases: TGTGCCACCAGCAGAGCTACAGGGAATAGCTATGGCTACACCTTC. As protein: CATSRATGNSYGYTF.

This clonotype came up a few times. V gene TRBV24-1 combines with J gene TRBJ1-5; 8 nucleotides agree with TRBD1. Germline assignment: CDR1 KGHDR and CDR2 SFDVKD. The CDR3 is 13 amino acids. V lost 5 bases and J lost 6; bases outside the gene matches: 2. CDR3 amino acids: CATSAQGAQPQHF. The DNA for the CDR3 is TGTGCCACCAGTGCCCAGGGGGCTCAGCCCCAGCATTTT.

The CDR3 spells CASSFRLAGGQETQYF. As DNA, the CDR3 is TGTGCCAGCAGCTTTCGACTAGCGGGAGGCCAAGAGACCCAGTACTTC. The V call is TRBV7-2, the J call TRBJ2-5, with 13 positions matching TRBD2. The CDR3 runs to 16 residues. Losses at the gene ends were 3 bases for V and 1 base for J; bases not matched to a gene: 2. Germline V lookup: CDR1 SGHTA, CDR2 FQGNSA.

J is TRBJ2-7 and V is TRBV7-2; 9 bases agree with TRBD1. Germline lookup yields CDR1 SGHTA and CDR2 FQGNSA. V shed 4 bases and J 1 base; nucleotides not matched to a gene: 2. CDR3 length equals 14 residues. CDR3 nucleotide sequence: TGTGCCAGCAGCTCCGACAGGGGGTCCTACGAGCAGTACTTC. It yields the protein CASSSDRGSYEQYF.